The entry below gives a single T cell receptor beta chain sequence along with its context. Its target is unknown. At one end, the junction sequence differs from germline, possibly due to a read error. These data are taken from a study of T cell repertoires in cytomegalovirus infection. Looking at the study overall: Researchers turned to recently identified HLA-C-restricted CMV epitopes as well as well-studied HLA-B-restricted ones. Matching HLA type and CMV infection were both indicated by public TCR beta signatures. Findings and caveats of the study: There were HLA-C-restricted CMV-specific TCR beta clonotypes dominating the ex vivo response.

MiXCR, applied by TCRdb to the reads, yields one record per CDR3 protein. The sample includes 700,000 to 950,000 distinct CDR3 sequences, 30% to 35% of them seen just once. The germline V gene encodes CDR1 SGHRS and CDR2 YFSETQ. This CDR3 spans 18 amino acids. The source was cultured CD8+ T cells from PBMCs, collected from culture after CMV antigen stimulation. This rearrangement joins TRBV5-1 to TRBJ1-2, with 8 bases matching TRBD1. The clonotype was recovered from a human donor in good health (CMV status not recorded). Some clones in this sample may be carry-over from other donors' samples. CDR3 nucleotide sequence: TGCGTCAGCACCCCCAGGGGGCCGGGACTCTGGATCGGATATGGCTACACCTTC. Translated, it gives CVSTPRGPGLWIGYGYTF.